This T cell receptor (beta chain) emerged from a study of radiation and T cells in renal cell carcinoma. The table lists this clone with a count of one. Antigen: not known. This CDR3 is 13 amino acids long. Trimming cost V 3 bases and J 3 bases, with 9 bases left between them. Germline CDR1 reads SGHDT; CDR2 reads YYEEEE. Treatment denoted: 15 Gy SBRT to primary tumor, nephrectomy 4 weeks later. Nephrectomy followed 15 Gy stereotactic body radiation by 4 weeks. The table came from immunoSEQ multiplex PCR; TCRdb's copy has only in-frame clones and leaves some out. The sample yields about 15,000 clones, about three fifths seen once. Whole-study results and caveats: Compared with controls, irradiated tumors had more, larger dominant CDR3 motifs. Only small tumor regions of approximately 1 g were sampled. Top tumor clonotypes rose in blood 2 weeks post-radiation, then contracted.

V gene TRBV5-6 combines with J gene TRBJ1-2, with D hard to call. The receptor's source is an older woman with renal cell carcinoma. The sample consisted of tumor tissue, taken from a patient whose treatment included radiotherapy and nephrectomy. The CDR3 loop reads CASSSQAHYGYTF. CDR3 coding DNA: TGTGCCAGCAGCTCGCAGGCGCACTATGGCTACACCTTC. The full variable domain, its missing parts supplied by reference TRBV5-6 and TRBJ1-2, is DAGVTQSPTHLIKTRGQQVTLRCSPKSGHDTVSWYQQALGQGPQFIFQYYEEEERQRGNFPDRFSGHQFPNYSSELNVNALLLGDSALYLCASSSQAHYGYTFGSGTRLTVV.